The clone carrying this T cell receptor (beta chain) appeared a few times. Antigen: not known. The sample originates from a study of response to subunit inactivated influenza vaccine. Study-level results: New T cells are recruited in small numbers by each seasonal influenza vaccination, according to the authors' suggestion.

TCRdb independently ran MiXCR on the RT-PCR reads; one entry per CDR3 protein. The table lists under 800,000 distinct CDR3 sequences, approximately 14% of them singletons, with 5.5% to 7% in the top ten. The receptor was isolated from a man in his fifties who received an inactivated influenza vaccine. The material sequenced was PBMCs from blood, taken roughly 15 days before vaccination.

This chain's CDR3 is CASSTYRGRTYEQYF. As DNA, the CDR3 is TGTGCCAGCAGCACGTACAGGGGGCGAACCTACGAGCAGTACTTC. The chain carries TRBV7-8 and TRBJ2-7; 9 bases map to TRBD1. Germline loops: CDR1 SGHVS, CDR2 FQNEAQ. V shed 5 bases and J 2 bases; nucleotides not matched to a gene: 7. The CDR3 spans 15 residues.